The 22 T cell receptor beta chains presented below share a single source sample, sequenced in a study of PD-1 blockade in classical Hodgkin lymphoma. Assay: immunoSEQ multiplex PCR; the TCRdb copy retains only in-frame clones and omits some. In the table there are 15,000 to 20,000 clones, 84% of which are singletons. Time point described: newly diagnosed, previously untreated cHL patient sample. Sequenced: peripheral blood mononuclear cells (PBMCs). The source is a human donor with classical Hodgkin lymphoma.

V is TRBV4-1 and J is TRBJ2-1, with 10 bases fitting TRBD2. The CDR3 has 17 residues. V lost 0 bases to trimming and J lost 8 bases; unmatched junction nucleotides: 10. Germline lookup yields CDR1 MGHRA and CDR2 YSYEKL. The CDR3 region is CASSQELSGLASHEQFF. For the CDR3, the DNA is TGCGCCAGCAGCCAAGAATTGTCGGGACTAGCGAGCCATGAGCAGTTCTTC.

The rearrangement uses TRBV30 and TRBJ1-1; D call uncertain. Germline values: CDR1 GTSNPN, CDR2 SVGIG (reference sequence). The CDR3 contains 16 residues. V lost 3 bases to trimming and J lost 10 bases, with 27 bases between them. Here the CDR3 reads CAWSVIAEHGKIRAFF. CDR3 sequence (DNA): TGTGCCTGGAGCGTGATAGCCGAGCACGGAAAAATTAGAGCTTTCTTT.

The chain links TRBV27 to TRBJ2-7; D may be TRBD1 or TRBD2 (5 bases each). V dropped 2 bases and J dropped 6 bases, with 14 bases sitting between them. Germline-derived CDR1 and CDR2 are MNHEY and SMNVEV (reference sequence). This CDR3 spans 14 amino acids. DNA of the CDR3: TGTGCCAGCAGTTTAAGGGACCGCTACCTCGAGCAGTACTTC. Protein sequence: CASSLRDRYLEQYF.

The chain links TRBV19 to TRBJ2-7, with D perhaps TRBD2 (6 bases). Looked up from germline, CDR1 is LNHDA and CDR2 is SQIVND (reference sequence). Trimming took 7 bases from V and 6 from J, leaving 19 bases between them. This CDR3 contains 14 residues. The CDR3 sequence is CASINPGARGEQYF. The CDR3 nucleotides are TGTGCCAGTATAAATCCGGGAGCGAGGGGCGAGCAGTACTTC.

The V call is TRBV6-5, the J call TRBJ1-4; 8 nucleotides align to TRBD1. The CDR3 loop spans 14 amino acids. Looked up from germline, CDR1 is MNHEY and CDR2 is SVGAGI. With 6 bases clipped from V and 10 bases from J, the junction kept 10 bases outside the gene matches. CDR3 protein: CASSQTGELVKLFF. In DNA, the CDR3 is TGTGCCAGCAGCCAGACAGGGGAATTGGTAAAACTGTTTTTT.

The chain recombines TRBV13 with TRBJ1-2; 8 bases agree with TRBD1. Germline V gene data show CDR1 as PRHDT and CDR2 as FYEKMQ (reference sequence). The CDR3 totals 14 residues. Trimming took 5 bases from V and 4 from J; bases not matched to a gene: 6. CDR3 residues: CASSPRDRRYGYTF. CDR3 DNA sequence: TGTGCCAGCAGCCCAAGGGACAGGCGCTATGGCTACACCTTC.

The gene calls are TRBV11-2 and TRBJ2-5; no clear D gene. This CDR3 spans 11 amino acids. V lost 6 bases to trimming and J lost 4 bases, with 6 bases between them. Germline assignment: CDR1 SGHAT and CDR2 FQNNGV. The CDR3 region is CASSLTETQYF. The CDR3 bases are TGTGCCAGCAGTTTGACAGAGACCCAGTACTTC.

The V gene is TRBV5-4, the J gene TRBJ2-5, with a possible D match to TRBD2 (7 bases). The CDR3 covers 14 residues. Trimming stripped 7 bases from V and 3 bases from J, with 16 bases between. The germline V gene encodes CDR1 SGHNT and CDR2 YYREEE (reference sequence). The CDR3 region is CASGRGAGEETQYF. For the CDR3, the DNA is TGTGCCAGCGGCCGGGGGGCGGGAGAAGAGACCCAGTACTTC.

This rearrangement joins TRBV28 to TRBJ2-6; 8 nucleotides match TRBD1. This CDR3 is 17 amino acids long. CDR1 and CDR2 from the germline V gene are MDHEN and SYDVKM. V lost 3 bases, J lost 0 bases, and 4 bases stayed unmatched. DNA of the CDR3: TGTGCCAGCAGTTTGGGACAGGCCCCCTCTGGGGCCAACGTCCTGACTTTC. As protein: CASSLGQAPSGANVLTF. The complete variable domain, with remaining parts taken from reference TRBV28 and TRBJ2-6, reads DVKVTQSSRYLVKRTGEKVFLECVQDMDHENMFWYRQDPGLGLRLIYFSYDVKMKEKGDIPEGYSVSREKKERFSLILESASTNQTSMYLCASSLGQAPSGANVLTFGAGSRLTVL.

The CDR3 DNA reads as TGTGCCAGCAGCTTAGTGGGACGGGAGATACCCTACGAGCAGTACTTC. Its protein product is CASSLVGREIPYEQYF. The rearrangement links TRBV7-8 to TRBJ2-7; TRBD2 is a possible D gene (6 bases). Looked up from germline, CDR1 is SGHVS and CDR2 is FQNEAQ. The CDR3 has 16 residues. Deletions cut 1 base from V and 2 bases from J, with 15 bases between.

Worth noting for this clone: The sample contains more than one DNA sequence encoding this CDR3. The CDR3 region is CASSLTGGNYGYTF. CDR3 in DNA: TGTGCCAGCAGTTTGACAGGCGGTAACTATGGCTACACCTTC. The chain uses TRBV28 and TRBJ1-2; tentative D call: TRBD1 (6 bases). Germline V gene lookup returns CDR1 MDHEN and CDR2 SYDVKM. Trimming stripped 3 bases from V and 1 base from J, with 9 bases between. The CDR3 extends over 14 amino acids.

The chain has TRBV11-2 and TRBJ2-1, with TRBD2 matching 10 bases. V was clipped by 5 bases and J by 7 bases; unmatched bases: 5. The CDR3 runs to 14 residues. In germline, CDR1 is SGHAT, CDR2 FQNNGV. The CDR3 is CASSALLAGNEQFF. The CDR3 DNA is TGTGCCAGCAGCGCGTTACTAGCGGGAAATGAGCAGTTCTTC.

The chain carries TRBV6-5 and TRBJ1-1; D gene uncertain. The V gene's germline CDR1 is MNHEY and CDR2 SVGAGI. The V end lost 8 bases, the J end lost 9 bases, and 19 bases lay between the germline ends. CDR3 length: 13 residues. The CDR3 DNA reads as TGTGCCAGCCAGCTCTTTGAGGGTGGGAAAGCTTTCTTT. Protein sequence: CASQLFEGGKAFF.

By share, this clone counts as medium-sized. The chain links TRBV7-9 to TRBJ1-2, with 8 positions matching TRBD1. This CDR3 comprises 15 residues. The trim removed 3 bases at V and 4 bases at J, leaving 7 bases unmatched. The germline gives CDR1 SEHNR, CDR2 FQNEAQ (reference sequence). CDR3 nucleotide sequence: TGTGCCAGCAGCTTGACAGGGGAGACGGGCTATGGCTACACCTTC. Residues: CASSLTGETGYGYTF.

CDR3 in amino acids: CASRRDRSNQPQHF. CDR3 in DNA: TGTGCCAGCAGGCGGGACAGGAGCAATCAGCCCCAGCATTTT. The V and J genes are TRBV2 and TRBJ1-5; 8 nucleotides agree with TRBD1. V lost 6 bases, J lost 1 base, and 2 bases stayed unmatched. Germline values: CDR1 SNHLY, CDR2 FYNNEI. This CDR3 contains 14 residues.

The rearrangement joins TRBV28 to TRBJ1-1, with a weak D call TRBD1 (6 bases). With 7 bases removed from V and 0 bases from J, the gap between germline ends came to 12 bases. The CDR3 has 14 amino acids. CDR1 MDHEN and CDR2 SYDVKM come from the germline V gene. The CDR3 reads CASTTDSLNTEAFF. As DNA, the CDR3 is TGTGCCAGCACCACGGACAGCTTGAACACTGAAGCTTTCTTT. Full variable domain (outside the CDR3, taken from reference TRBV28 and TRBJ1-1): DVKVTQSSRYLVKRTGEKVFLECVQDMDHENMFWYRQDPGLGLRLIYFSYDVKMKEKGDIPEGYSVSREKKERFSLILESASTNQTSMYLCASTTDSLNTEAFFGQGTRLTVV.

V usage is TRBV7-8 and J usage is TRBJ2-2, with unresolved D. Germline V gene data show CDR1 as SGHVS and CDR2 as FQNEAQ. Trimming took 4 bases from V and 8 from J, leaving 8 bases between them. The CDR3 has 12 amino acids. The CDR3 bases are TGTGCCAGCAGCTACCCCGGGGGGGAGCTGTTTTTT. It is translated as CASSYPGGELFF.

This sequence joins TRBV7-8 and TRBJ2-7, with TRBD1 matching 8 bases. The CDR3 extends over 17 amino acids. Trimming took 4 bases from V and 0 from J; bases not matched to a gene: 11. CDR1 and CDR2 from the germline V gene are SGHVS and FQNEAQ. Written as DNA, the CDR3 is TGTGCCAGCAGCTCCAGAATCGTGGGGACAGGCTCCTACGAGCAGTACTTC. Amino acids: CASSSRIVGTGSYEQYF.

The V gene is TRBV19, the J gene TRBJ1-2; the match to TRBD1 covers 7 bases. V lost 6 bases and J lost 4; bases outside the gene matches: 5. CDR3 length equals 13 residues. Germline V gene lookup returns CDR1 LNHDA and CDR2 SQIVND (reference sequence). The CDR3 DNA reads as TGTGCCAGTAGCAGGGGGTTCGGCTATGGCTACACCTTC. It codes for CASSRGFGYGYTF.

The chain couples TRBV4-1 to TRBJ2-7; possibly TRBD1 or TRBD2 for D (5 bases each). The CDR3 is made up of 16 amino acids. The germline V and J ends were trimmed by 0 bases and 1 base, with 13 bases remaining between them. Germline V gene sequence: CDR1 MGHRA, CDR2 YSYEKL. This chain's CDR3 is CASSQEWGYSSYEQYF. Written as DNA, the CDR3 is TGCGCCAGCAGCCAAGAATGGGGGTACAGTTCCTACGAGCAGTACTTC.

CDR3 sequence: CASSLETSTDTQYF. CDR3 nucleotides: TGCGCCAGCAGCTTGGAAACCTCGACAGATACGCAGTATTTT. The V gene is TRBV5-1, the J gene TRBJ2-3; D call uncertain. The CDR3 has 14 residues. Germline assignment: CDR1 SGHRS and CDR2 YFSETQ. Trimming stripped 0 bases from V and 3 bases from J, with 8 bases between.

V gene TRBV1 combines with J gene TRBJ2-7; TRBD2, the D gene given by the table, was not confirmed from the DNA. TRBV1 is flagged as a pseudogene. The CDR3 is made up of 16 amino acids. CDR3 protein: CTSSQVAEPFSYEQYF. The CDR3 DNA follows: TGCACCAGCAGCCAAGTAGCGGAGCCTTTCTCCTACGAGCAGTACTTC.